The rows below give T cell receptor beta chains drawn from one sample of a study of PD-L1 blockade in urothelial cancer. Here immunoSEQ multiplex PCR was the method, and the copy in TCRdb shows in-frame clones only, minus some. Of just over 40,000 clones listed, 70% to 90% are singletons. Sequences were derived from PBMCs, sampled around atezolizumab (anti-PD-L1) treatment. All receptors derive from an older man with urothelial cancer. The CDR3 runs from the conserved cysteine through the conserved F or W. D genes are given only for firm matches. The size entry is marked missing in some rows and otherwise reads once, few, many or a size class.

V gene: TRBV5-1
clone size: NA
D gene: NA
J gene: TRBJ2-7
CDR3 DNA: TGCGCCAGCAGCTCTCCAGGCCGAGAGACCCTCGAGCAGTACTTC
CDR3 protein: CASSSPGRETLEQYF

V gene: TRBV5-1
clone size: NA
D gene: NA
J gene: TRBJ2-7
CDR3 DNA: TGCGCCAGCAGCTTTGCAGTCTCCTACGAGCAGTACTTC
CDR3 protein: CASSFAVSYEQYF

V gene: TRBV7-7
clone size: NA
D gene: NA
J gene: TRBJ2-5
CDR3 DNA: TGTGCTAGCAGCTTACTCGGACACAACCAAGAGACCCAGTACTTC
CDR3 protein: CASSLLGHNQETQYF

V gene: TRBV25-1
clone size: NA
D gene: TRBD1
J gene: TRBJ1-3
CDR3 DNA: TGTGCCAGCAGTGAAAGGACAGGGGTTGGAAACACCATATATTTT
CDR3 protein: CASSERTGVGNTIYF

V gene: TRBV25-1
clone size: NA
D gene: TRBD2
J gene: TRBJ2-1
CDR3 DNA: TGTGCCAGCAGTGAATCGGGGGGAGGCAAGCCGCAGTTCTTC
CDR3 protein: CASSESGGGKPQFF

V gene: TRBV18
clone size: NA
D gene: NA
J gene: TRBJ2-7
CDR3 DNA: TGTGCCAGCTCACCCTCCAGCGGAACAGGGAGCTCCTACGAGCAGTACTTC
CDR3 protein: CASSPSSGTGSSYEQYF

V gene: TRBV6-5
clone size: NA
D gene: TRBD2
J gene: TRBJ2-3
CDR3 DNA: TGTGCCAGCAGTTTAGATAGCGGGATTGGCACAGATACGCAGTATTTT
CDR3 protein: CASSLDSGIGTDTQYF

V gene: TRBV12-5
clone size: once
D gene: TRBD1
J gene: TRBJ2-1
CDR3 DNA: TGTGCTAGTGGCCCCGGGACAGGGTACAATGAGCAGTTCTTC
CDR3 protein: CASGPGTGYNEQFF

V gene: TRBV7-2
clone size: few
D gene: NA
J gene: TRBJ1-2
CDR3 DNA: TGTGCCAGCAGCCCCGGACTGACGAACTATGGCTACACCTTC
CDR3 protein: CASSPGLTNYGYTF

V gene: TRBV19
clone size: NA
D gene: TRBD1
J gene: TRBJ2-1
CDR3 DNA: TGTGCCAGTAGCAAAACAACAGGGGCTCCATACAATGAGCAGTTCTTC
CDR3 protein: CASSKTTGAPYNEQFF

V gene: TRBV18
clone size: NA
D gene: NA
J gene: TRBJ2-1
CDR3 DNA: TGTGCCAGCTCACAGAGCTCCTACAATGAGCAGTTCTTC
CDR3 protein: CASSQSSYNEQFF

V gene: TRBV25-1
clone size: few
D gene: TRBD2
J gene: TRBJ2-1
CDR3 DNA: TGTGCCAGCAGTTTAGCGGGAAGGTCCTACAATGAGCAGTTCTTC
CDR3 protein: CASSLAGRSYNEQFF

V gene: TRBV30
clone size: NA
D gene: NA
J gene: TRBJ2-5
CDR3 DNA: TGTGCCTGGACTTTAGGGGCAGAGACCCAGTACTTC
CDR3 protein: CAWTLGAETQYF

V gene: TRBV2
clone size: few
D gene: NA
J gene: TRBJ2-5
CDR3 DNA: TGTGCCAGCAGTGACTCCCAAGAGACCCAGTACTTC
CDR3 protein: CASSDSQETQYF

V gene: TRBV28
clone size: few
D gene: TRBD1
J gene: TRBJ1-5
CDR3 DNA: TGTGCCAGCAGAACCGGGACAGGGTGGCAGCCCCAGCATTTT
CDR3 protein: CASRTGTGWQPQHF

V gene: TRBV28
clone size: few
D gene: NA
J gene: TRBJ2-2
CDR3 DNA: TGTGCCAGCCTAAGGAGCGGGAACACCGGGGAGCTGTTTTTT
CDR3 protein: CASLRSGNTGELFF

V gene: TRBV7-9
clone size: NA
D gene: NA
J gene: TRBJ1-1
CDR3 DNA: TGTGCCAGCAGCCGCGAAGGCCAGGGCTACACTGAAGCTTTCTTT
CDR3 protein: CASSREGQGYTEAFF

V gene: TRBV4-1
clone size: once
D gene: NA
J gene: TRBJ2-5
CDR3 DNA: TGCGCCAGCAGCCAAGGACTAGATTCCGGGACCCAGTACTTC
CDR3 protein: CASSQGLDSGTQYF

V gene: TRBV2
clone size: NA
D gene: TRBD1
J gene: TRBJ2-3
CDR3 DNA: TGTGCCAGCAGTGTGAGGGGGCAGAACACAGATACGCAGTATTTT
CDR3 protein: CASSVRGQNTDTQYF

V gene: TRBV7-2
clone size: NA
D gene: TRBD2
J gene: TRBJ2-1
CDR3 DNA: TGTGCCAGCAGCCCAACCCCGGGGCTAGCGGGAGGTGAGCAGTTCTTC
CDR3 protein: CASSPTPGLAGGEQFF

V gene: TRBV12-1
clone size: NA
D gene: NA
J gene: TRBJ2-2
CDR3 DNA: TGTGCCAGCAGCTCAAGGAGGGACGACGGGACCCCGGGCACCGGGGAGCTGTTTTTT
CDR3 protein: CASSSRRDDGTPGTGELFF

V gene: TRBV4-1
clone size: NA
D gene: TRBD2
J gene: TRBJ2-2
CDR3 DNA: TGCGCCAGCAGCCAACCCACTAGCGGGAGAAAGGCCGGGGAGCTGTTTTTT
CDR3 protein: CASSQPTSGRKAGELFF

V gene: TRBV14
clone size: NA
D gene: NA
J gene: TRBJ2-7
CDR3 DNA: TGTGCCAGCAGCCATCAGGGGGGCGAGCAGTACTTC
CDR3 protein: CASSHQGGEQYF

V gene: TRBV5-1
clone size: NA
D gene: NA
J gene: TRBJ2-1
CDR3 DNA: TGCGCCAGCAGTTATAGGGGTCCAGCGCGCAATGAGCAGTTCTTC
CDR3 protein: CASSYRGPARNEQFF

V gene: TRBV6-6
clone size: NA
D gene: NA
J gene: TRBJ2-4
CDR3 DNA: TGTGCCAGCAGCAGGCCCAAAAACATTCAGTACTTC
CDR3 protein: CASSRPKNIQYF

V gene: TRBV5-6
clone size: NA
D gene: TRBD1
J gene: TRBJ1-2
CDR3 DNA: TGTGCCAGCAGCACGAGACAGGGTGGCGGCTACACCTTC
CDR3 protein: CASSTRQGGGYTF

V gene: TRBV19
clone size: NA
D gene: NA
J gene: TRBJ1-2
CDR3 DNA: TGTGCCAGTAGTATGCGGAGATTTTATGGCTACACCTTC
CDR3 protein: CASSMRRFYGYTF

V gene: TRBV11-2
clone size: NA
D gene: TRBD2
J gene: TRBJ2-7
CDR3 DNA: TGTGCCAGCAGCCCTCGACTAGCGGGAGGGAGAGGGGACTACGAGCAGTACTTC
CDR3 protein: CASSPRLAGGRGDYEQYF

V gene: TRBV5-1
clone size: NA
D gene: NA
J gene: TRBJ2-1
CDR3 DNA: TGCGCCAGCAGCTTGGTGGTGGGGGACTTACTATCCTCCTACAATGAGCAGTTCTTC
CDR3 protein: CASSLVVGDLLSSYNEQFF

V gene: TRBV6-1
clone size: NA
D gene: NA
J gene: TRBJ2-3
CDR3 DNA: TGTGCCAGCAGTACCCCAGGCACAGATACGCAGTATTTT
CDR3 protein: CASSTPGTDTQYF